This TCR beta chain was profiled in a study of cytomegalovirus exposure and HLA in healthy donors. With 1 base removed from V and 4 bases from J, the gap between germline ends came to 20 bases. The CDR3 has 17 residues. CDR1 is LNHDA, CDR2 SQIVND, per germline (reference sequence). The PCR contained 60 Vbeta and 13 Jbeta primers. Only in-frame clones appear in the TCRdb table, and some are missing; sequencing was by immunoSEQ multiplex PCR. This sample yields around 120,000 clones, of which 8.5% to 10% are seen a single time; 3% belongs to the top ten. This clone was seen more than once but under ten times.

This clonotype was sampled from a young man in good health and CMV-seronegative. The material sequenced was PBMCs. The V gene is TRBV19, the J gene TRBJ2-7, with D tentatively TRBD2 (5 bases). This CDR3 reads CASSIVAGTGSKYEQYF. DNA of the CDR3: TGTGCCAGTAGTATAGTTGCAGGTACGGGGAGCAAGTACGAGCAGTACTTC.